This T cell receptor beta chain came from a study of blood T cell repertoires in COVID-19. The protocol was immunoSEQ multiplex PCR, while the TCRdb copy is restricted to in-frame clones and leaves out a portion. There are about 270,000 clones in the sample; roughly 80% occur only once, and around 4% lies in the top ten. CDR3 length: 15 residues. Germline V gene data show CDR1 as SGHNT and CDR2 as YYREEE (reference sequence). Unmatched junction bases numbered 2, after V lost 2 bases and J lost 3 bases. V and J are TRBV5-4 and TRBJ2-5, with 12 bases identical to TRBD2. The sequence came from a woman between 50 and 59 years old with active or convalescent COVID-19. The sample comprised peripheral blood. Written as DNA, the CDR3 is TGTGCCAGCAGCTTCAGACTAGCGGGAGAAGAGACCCAGTACTTC. Protein: CASSFRLAGEETQYF. The variable domain in full, completed from reference TRBV5-4 and TRBJ2-5, reads ETGVTQSPTHLIKTRGQQVTLRCSSQSGHNTVSWYQQALGQGPQFIFQYYREEENGRGNFPPRFSGLQFPNYSSELNVNALELDDSALYLCASSFRLAGEETQYFGPGTRLLVL.